This TCR beta chain was captured by sequencing in a study of regulatory T cells in long-lasting Graves disease (dated by TCRdb to the early 2020s). For the study in its entirety: Newly diagnosed Graves' disease patients had taken antithyroid drugs for less than 3 months. Persistent Graves' disease patients were compared with newly diagnosed Graves' disease patients by peripheral blood TCR sequencing and RNA sequencing. The study was conducted in China and was registered as a clinical trial. A total of about 33 samples underwent TCR sequencing: roughly 13 from persistent and some 20 from newly diagnosed Graves' disease patients. What the study reported, not specific to this receptor: Only the TCR beta chain was sequenced and analyzed. Compared with newly diagnosed patients, patients with persistent Graves' disease had lower TCR Shannon entropy and fewer highly expanded clones, which suggests clonal expansion. Preferential use of TRBV28, TRBJ1-2 and TRBJ2-5 was observed in persistent disease, whereas TRBV20-1 and TRBJ2-1 were favored in newly diagnosed disease. Persistent patients shared more public clonotypes among themselves (under 3,000) than newly diagnosed patients did (roughly 920). The authors acknowledged the small sample size as a limitation that may reduce accuracy. Peripheral blood alone was examined, since thyroid tissue, which constituted the primary lesion, could not be accessed.

Libraries were built with multiplex PCR. Instrument on record: Illumina HiSeq 4000. TCR beta libraries were built with iRepertoire HTBI primers and Arm-PCR amplification of CDR3 regions. Gel purification was performed on PCR products prior to sequencing. Per the original workflow: A total of fewer than 65 TRBV and some 13 TRBJ segments were identified across samples and were used for gene usage analysis of CDR3 amino acid clonotypes. COPE and FqMerger were used to merge filtered high-quality paired reads into contigs. BLAST was used to align contigs to IMGT TRBV, TRBD and TRBJ reference genes, with CDR3 defined following IMGT. Any clonotype with a frequency above 0.1% was classified as a highly expanded clone. Repertoire diversity was measured by Shannon entropy, and V-J evenness by the Gini coefficient. A clonotype found in more than one individual was treated as public. TCRdb trimmed the raw reads at Q25, called clones with MiXCR and kept productive beta chains. CDR3 protein sequences are deduplicated, and each keeps its most common genes and DNA. TCRdb, not the authors, supplied the V and J calls. For this sample there are 520,000 or so distinct CDR3 sequences; about 12% appear just once. 7.5% to 9% of the sample is held by the ten biggest clonotypes.

What the time point label conveys for this sample: newly diagnosed GD, antithyroid drugs for less than 3 months. For both TCR sequencing and RNA sequencing, RNA was extracted from PBMCs using TRIzol. Graves' disease was diagnosed according to American Thyroid Association guidelines. Patients for the study were recruited at an endocrinology department in Xi'an, China. From each patient, about 8.9 milliliters of peripheral blood was collected into an EDTA anticoagulant tube. Ficoll Paque Plus density gradient separation was used to isolate PBMCs, and no additional T cell sorting was done. An Agilent 2100 Bioanalyzer and agarose gel were used to assess RNA quality, and a NanoDrop 2000 was used to measure RNA concentration. This clonotype was found a few times. Its antigen is still unknown. Nothing much larger sits one base from this clone, and base qualities are not available. The junction carries 13 bases between V and J, which are trimmed by 2 bases and 3 bases respectively. Measured from the cysteine to the phenylalanine, the CDR3 is 15 residues long. Only the CDR3 DNA stays, 45 bases, in frame from base 1. CDR1 KGHSH and CDR2 LQKENI are derived from the germline V gene.

This sample was also put to use in a study of T cells in Graves' hyperthyroidism and ophthalmopathy. Taken from the second paper: A patient counted as having stable Graves' hyperthyroidism if no progression to ophthalmopathy occurred over 18 months of follow-up. Hyperthyroidism patients were aged 18 to 65 years and newly diagnosed, with disease duration of less than 2 months. Any patient with an uncontrolled infection, another autoimmune disease, pregnancy or lactation was excluded. Diagnoses were based on clinical symptoms, serum thyroxine and TRAb, thyroid ultrasound and orbital computed tomography. The first round of RT-PCR for the TCR CDR3 was performed with the HTBI primer set and the Qiagen OneStep RT-PCR kit. Most expanded thyroid clonotypes (frequency above 0.001) were also detected in blood, suggesting blood repertoires may reflect thyroid immune responses. A model built on a 13 V-J signature distinguished ophthalmopathy from stable hyperthyroidism, reaching approximately 89% sensitivity and around 82% specificity in cross-validation and 80%/75% in testing. During validation, the model predicted progression to ophthalmopathy a median of roughly six months ahead of onset, with roughly 65% sensitivity and 72% to 80% specificity. To identify distinguishing TCR V-J signatures, a discovery cohort of around 100 patients was used, comprising 43 with Graves' ophthalmopathy and some 60 with stable Graves' hyperthyroidism. Prospective prediction of ophthalmopathy was tested in an independent validation cohort of 18 to 20 hyperthyroidism patients and some 17 patients who later progressed to ophthalmopathy. The 100 discovery patients were divided at random into training and test sets in a 7:3 ratio. The study also compared thyroid tissue and blood T-cell repertoires from five or six Graves' hyperthyroidism patients. After sampling, hyperthyroidism patients received methimazole starting at 30 mg daily, and ophthalmopathy patients received high-dose intravenous methylprednisolone. Libraries were constructed in a second round of multiplex PCR, after which size selection and purification were performed. Sequencing of the libraries was done on an Illumina HiSeq2000 using paired-end 100 bp reads. SOAPnuke was used to process the raw data, removing reads that contained adapters or uncalled bases, had a mean Phred below 15, or lacked an exact match to the constant primer or identifier. High-quality paired reads were merged with COPE v1.2.5, and unique nucleotide sequences were defined as clonotypes. MiTCR v1.1 was used to align clonotypes to the IMGT TRBV, TRBD and TRBJ reference segments. The analysis was restricted to V-J combinations with a frequency above 0.0001, which together covered over 99% of the repertoires. The TCS score was defined as F50 (clonal expansion) divided by E x V (chaos), with BLOSUM62-based TCRdist calculated between CDR3 peptides within each V-J. Welch's t-statistics and random forest reduced roughly 500 V-J features to about 12, which were used in a naive Bayes classifier (R e1071). No statistical method was used to set the sample size in advance, and investigators knew the group allocation. TCR Vbeta CDR3 sequencing of 120 to 150 peripheral blood samples (around 45 ophthalmopathy, around 80 hyperthyroidism and roughly 17 progressor patients) is reported in the paper.

The input for sequencing was peripheral blood mononuclear cells (PBMCs), taken at new diagnosis, from a patient treated with antithyroid drugs. This TCR came from a woman aged 30 to 39 with Graves disease. Donor details come from another sample of the same person, matched by shared clones. In this chain, TRBV18 is recombined with TRBJ1-1; D gene: possibly TRBD1, on 5 matching bases. The CDR3 reads as follows: CASSPATERYTEAFF. The nucleotide sequence reads TGTGCCAGCTCACCAGCGACAGAGAGATACACTGAAGCTTTCTTT.